The sequence of this T cell receptor (beta chain) was determined in a study of T-cell memory formation after mild COVID-19. Study overall: The study found TCR clusters largely donor specific. Study-wide results and caveats: The finding that pre-infection memory included some responding clones suggested that cross-reactive memory joined. Those CD4+ clones that contracted were mainly in CM and EM (CD8+ ones in EMRA).

This clonotype appeared a few times. The antigen remains undetermined. The 5'RACE method, run with constant-segment primers, produced TCR alpha and TCR beta cDNA libraries (carrying sample barcodes and UMIs). MiXCR, run by TCRdb on the 5' RACE reads, gives a single entry per CDR3 protein. The sample holds 350,000 to 500,000 distinct CDR3 sequences, 20% to 25% seen once. V lost 8 bases and J lost 1; bases outside the gene matches: 4. In germline, CDR1 is MNHEY, CDR2 SVGEGT. CDR3 length: 16 amino acids. Sequenced input: PBMCs or a T cell subset sorted from them (not recorded which). The sequence derives from an adult woman who had mild COVID-19 (a few samples of this study predate the infection). Cell type and time point are not known. The V gene is TRBV6-2 or TRBV6-3, the J gene TRBJ2-4, with 14 nucleotides matching TRBD2. CDR3 in amino acids: CASGTSGSSAKNIQYF. CDR3 sequence (DNA): TGTGCCAGCGGGACTAGCGGGAGTTCGGCCAAAAACATTCAGTACTTC.